This T cell receptor (beta chain) was identified in a study of blood T cells in healthy people across ages. With a J-beta primer mix and a sample-barcoded 5' primer, a second PCR ran about 7 to 12 cycles. Paired-end reads containing CDR3 totaled no fewer than 3 million for each sample. Each CDR3 protein gets one entry after TCRdb re-called the 5' RACE reads with MiXCR. There are around 1,500,000 distinct CDR3 sequences in the sample; 42% occur only once, and roughly 8.2% lies in the top ten. V lost 2 bases to trimming and J lost 0 bases, with 5 bases between them. Germline V gene lookup returns CDR1 MNHEY and CDR2 SVGEGT. This CDR3 has 14 amino acids. Whenever a sample was processed, at least 6 million PBMCs were isolated.

This receptor was identified in a woman between 18 and 29 years old in good health. The V call is TRBV6-2 or TRBV6-3, the J call TRBJ2-1, with D unclear. Sequencing used blood. CDR3 sequence: CASSYRSSYNEQFF. The CDR3 DNA reads TGTGCCAGCAGTTACCGGAGCTCCTACAATGAGCAGTTCTTC.